This T cell receptor beta chain was sequenced for a study of shared clonotypes between healthy human individuals. Study-level background: CD4 naive and memory got three plates each, CD8 naive two, CD8 memory one.

Donation came from healthy HIV-negative adults that had no recent acute infections or vaccinations. Profiling relied on immunoSEQ multiplex PCR, and the TCRdb table lists in-frame clones only, not all of them. Among fewer than 1.6 million clones listed, just under 99% were seen once. CDR3 length: 16 amino acids. V was clipped by 1 base and J by 0 bases, with 13 bases between them. CDR1 is MGHRA, CDR2 YSYEKL, per germline. The source of this sequence is a man younger than 40 in good health. Sequenced input: naive CD4+ T cells sorted from blood. As to subset: CD45RA+ positively selected. This chain links TRBV4-1 with TRBJ2-7; D might be TRBD1 (5 bases). The DNA of the CDR3 is TGCGCCAGCAGCCAAGTCCCCGCAGGGAACTCCTACGAGCAGTACTTC. Amino acid sequence: CASSQVPAGNSYEQYF.